Many counts were recorded for the clone carrying this TCR beta chain. The antigen remains undetermined. This sample is part of a study of T cells in Graves' hyperthyroidism and ophthalmopathy. Amplified TCR beta CDR3 regions came from RNA transcripts. The primer set for the first-round RT-PCR of the TCR CDR3 was HTBI. TCRdb fed the multiplex PCR reads into MiXCR, producing one record per CDR3 protein. The sample holds around 340,000 distinct CDR3 sequences, approximately 18% seen once. Findings and caveats of the study: Before onset, by a median of around six months, the model predicted ophthalmopathy. Stable hyperthyroidism was told apart from ophthalmopathy by a model built on 13 V-J features. Most clonotypes expanded in thyroid above 0.001 were likewise present in blood.

The germline CDR1 and CDR2 sequences are MDHEN and SYDVKM. Trimming stripped 7 bases from V and 0 bases from J, with 9 bases between. The CDR3 covers 13 residues. The sequencing input was blood. The clonotype comes from a woman in her 30s with Graves' hyperthyroidism that later progressed to Graves' ophthalmopathy. J is TRBJ1-2 and V is TRBV28; D ambiguous. CDR3 sequence reads: CASTDKTNYGYTF. DNA for the CDR3: TGTGCCAGCACTGATAAGACTAACTATGGCTACACCTTC.